What follows describes a single T cell receptor (beta chain). Trimming removed 2 bases from V and 4 bases from J, with 14 bases in between. CDR3 size: 15 residues. Germline V CDR1 and CDR2: SGHVS, FQNEAQ. The data were taken from a study of blood T cell repertoires in COVID-19. Sequencing was performed with immunoSEQ multiplex PCR; in TCRdb, only in-frame clones are kept and a portion is missing. The repertoire has about 120,000 clones, 82% of them found once; the top ten carry just under 7.5%. The source of this sequence is a man between 70 and 80 years old with active or convalescent COVID-19. The chain uses TRBV7-8 and TRBJ1-2; D call uncertain. The specimen was peripheral blood. CDR3 sequence (DNA): TGTGCCAGCAGCTTACAAATCAGCCTAGGCTATGGCTACACCTTC. Translation gives CASSLQISLGYGYTF.